This is a list of T cell receptor beta chains from one sample in a study of T cell responses to AZD1222 COVID-19 vaccine. This table comes from immunoSEQ multiplex PCR, and its TCRdb copy is limited to in-frame clones, with some not included. The data contain around 180,000 clones, more than 70% of them singletons. The sample was peripheral blood, taken 28 days after the second AZD1222 dose. These receptors all come from an adult who received the AZD1222 COVID-19 vaccine. CDR3s include the opening cysteine and the closing phenylalanine or tryptophan. A D gene is named only where the DNA matches it firmly. Size is stated for part of the rows, as once, few or many counts, or as a class when the clone is expanded.

TRBJ2-5	TRBV11-2	.	.	CASSWAGGRQETQYF	TGTGCCAGCAGTTGGGCCGGGGGCCGCCAAGAGACCCAGTACTTC
TRBJ2-1	TRBV19	.	TRBD2	CASSTSGGDEQFF	TGTGCCAGTAGTACGTCCGGGGGGGATGAGCAGTTCTTC
TRBJ2-7	TRBV6-5	.	TRBD2	CASRPSGLAGYEQYF	TGTGCCAGCAGACCCTCCGGACTAGCGGGCTACGAGCAGTACTTC
TRBJ1-3	TRBV10-3	.	.	CAISPVIEAGGNTIYF	TGTGCCATCAGTCCAGTCATAGAGGCGGGGGGGAACACCATATATTTT
TRBJ2-7	TRBV9	.	TRBD1	CASSVDRGQGPYEQYF	TGTGCCAGCAGCGTAGATAGGGGACAGGGACCCTACGAGCAGTACTTC
TRBJ2-1	TRBV7-9	.	TRBD2	CASSLGGGPRKVF	TGTGCCAGCAGCTTAGGGGGAGGGCCAAGAAAGGTCTTC
TRBJ2-7	TRBV7-3	.	.	CASSSPGHKGTYEQYF	TGTGCCAGCAGCTCCCCCGGGCACAAAGGTACCTACGAGCAGTACTTC
TRBJ2-5	TRBV3-1/TRBV3-2	.	TRBD2	CASSQVGREGVETQYF	TGTGCCAGCAGCCAAGTTGGGCGGGAGGGCGTAGAGACCCAGTACTTC
TRBJ1-1	TRBV6-2/TRBV6-3	.	TRBD1	CASSYSTGGRNTEAFF	TGTGCCAGCAGTTACTCGACAGGGGGCAGGAACACTGAAGCTTTCTTT
TRBJ2-7	TRBV4-3	.	TRBD2	CASSQQRESYEQYF	TGCGCCAGCAGCCAGCAGCGGGAGTCCTACGAGCAGTACTTC
TRBJ2-7	TRBV4-2	.	TRBD2	CASSQGGTSGSAYEQYF	TGTGCCAGCAGCCAAGGAGGGACTAGCGGGAGCGCCTACGAGCAGTACTTC
TRBJ2-7	TRBV18	once	TRBD1	CASSPGTGSRNEQYF	TGTGCCAGCTCACCAGGGACAGGGTCGAGGAACGAGCAGTACTTC
TRBJ1-1	TRBV27	once	TRBD1	CASSKKTGGNTEAFF	TGTGCCAGCAGTAAAAAGACAGGGGGAAACACTGAAGCTTTCTTT
TRBJ1-1	TRBV19	.	.	CASSDGRTEAFF	TGTGCCAGTAGCGATGGCCGCACTGAAGCTTTCTTT
TRBJ2-7	TRBV11-1	.	TRBD2	CASTPRLAVPEQYF	TGTGCCAGCACCCCGAGACTAGCGGTCCCCGAGCAGTACTTC
TRBJ2-7	TRBV6-5	.	.	CASIPRERSSYEQYF	TGTGCCAGCATCCCTAGGGAACGGAGCTCCTACGAGCAGTACTTC
TRBJ2-2	TRBV19	.	TRBD2	CASSIGGGLSTGELFF	TGTGCCAGTAGTATAGGCGGGGGGCTAAGCACCGGGGAGCTGTTTTTT
TRBJ2-1	TRBV5-1	.	TRBD1	CASSFGTGNNEQFF	TGCGCCAGCAGCTTCGGGACAGGTAACAATGAGCAGTTCTTC
TRBJ2-3	TRBV28	.	.	CASSYADTQYF	TGTGCCAGCAGTTATGCCGATACGCAGTATTTT
TRBJ2-7	TRBV18	.	.	CASAFQGYEQYF	TGTGCCAGCGCCTTTCAGGGATACGAGCAGTACTTC
TRBJ2-7	TRBV6-1	.	TRBD2	CASSEHLAGESYEQYF	TGTGCCAGCAGTGAACACCTAGCGGGAGAATCCTACGAGCAGTACTTC
TRBJ2-7	TRBV6-5	.	TRBD2	CASRPLAGSYEQYF	TGTGCCAGCAGGCCCCTAGCGGGGAGCTACGAGCAGTACTTC
TRBJ1-6	TRBV4-1	few	TRBD1	CASSQATGDANNSPLHF	TGCGCCAGCAGCCAAGCGACAGGGGACGCGAATAATTCACCCCTCCACTTT
TRBJ2-2	TRBV9	.	TRBD1	CASSVKDRGHGELFF	TGTGCCAGCAGCGTAAAGGACAGGGGTCACGGGGAGCTGTTTTTT
TRBJ1-2	TRBV5-1	.	TRBD1	CASSLELRRQGSNYGYTF	TGCGCCAGCAGCTTGGAGCTTAGGCGACAGGGATCAAACTATGGCTACACCTTC
TRBJ1-2	TRBV4-3	.	.	CASSQDRGVNYGYTF	TGCGCCAGCAGCCAAGATCGTGGGGTTAACTATGGCTACACCTTC
TRBJ2-7	TRBV28	.	TRBD2	CASSPQTSRPYEQYF	TGTGCCAGCAGCCCCCAGACTAGCAGACCCTACGAGCAGTACTTC
TRBJ1-4	TRBV29-1	.	TRBD1	CSVRTGVEKLFF	TGCAGCGTCCGGACAGGGGTGGAAAAACTGTTTTTT
TRBJ2-7	TRBV27	.	.	CASSFSPPRPYEQYF	TGTGCCAGCAGTTTCTCGCCTCCTCGCCCCTACGAGCAGTACTTC
TRBJ2-7	TRBV19	.	TRBD2	CASSSTGLAGGRRGYEQYF	TGTGCCAGTAGCTCGACAGGACTAGCGGGAGGCCGCCGGGGTTACGAGCAGTACTTC
TRBJ1-5	TRBV7-9	.	TRBD1	CASSSTGAGALNQPQHF	TGTGCCAGCAGCTCTACAGGGGCGGGGGCTCTTAATCAGCCCCAGCATTTT
TRBJ2-7	TRBV7-2	.	.	CARGSPGWAYEQYF	TGTGCTAGGGGCAGCCCTGGTTGGGCCTACGAGCAGTACTTC
TRBJ2-7	TRBV6-5	.	.	CASRSTRDSYEQYF	TGTGCCAGCAGGTCAACGCGGGACTCCTACGAGCAGTACTTC
TRBJ2-7	TRBV6-2/TRBV6-3	.	.	CASSYVEYEQYF	TGTGCCAGCAGTTACGTAGAATACGAGCAGTACTTC
TRBJ2-2	TRBV28	.	.	CASSSGQNTGELFF	TGTGCCAGCAGTTCAGGGCAGAACACCGGGGAGCTGTTTTTT
TRBJ2-7	TRBV6-5	.	TRBD2	CASSLSGSVGYEQYF	TGTGCCAGCAGTCTCAGCGGGAGTGTTGGCTACGAGCAGTACTTC
TRBJ1-4	TRBV28	.	TRBD1	CASSLSTGSKEKLFF	TGTGCCAGCAGTTTATCGACAGGGAGTAAAGAAAAACTGTTTTTT
TRBJ2-3	TRBV7-9	.	.	CASSKGVSTDTQYF	TGTGCCAGCAGCAAGGGGGTCAGCACAGATACGCAGTATTTT
TRBJ1-5	TRBV4-3	.	.	CASSRLNQPQHF	TGCGCCAGCAGCCGCCTGAATCAGCCCCAGCATTTT
TRBJ2-1	TRBV2	.	TRBD1	CASSELPGQGSYNEQFF	TGTGCCAGCAGTGAACTCCCGGGACAGGGTTCCTACAATGAGCAGTTCTTC
TRBJ2-1	TRBV7-6	.	TRBD2	CASSLIPAGGNNEQFF	TGTGCCAGCAGCTTAATTCCAGCGGGAGGAAACAATGAGCAGTTCTTC
TRBJ1-4	TRBV19	.	TRBD1	CATRQGPNEKLFF	TGTGCCACCCGACAGGGCCCTAATGAAAAACTGTTTTTT
TRBJ2-7	TRBV24-1	.	TRBD1	CATSDPPRGTGTYEQYF	TGTGCCACCAGTGATCCCCCCCGCGGGACAGGGACCTACGAGCAGTACTTC
TRBJ1-1	TRBV6-2/TRBV6-3	.	.	CASRPEDTEAFF	TGTGCCAGCAGACCTGAGGACACTGAAGCTTTCTTT
TRBJ2-2	TRBV3-1/TRBV3-2	many	.	CASSPPGRDTGELFF	TGTGCCAGCAGCCCCCCGGGCAGGGACACCGGGGAGCTGTTTTTT